One sample yielded the 15 T cell receptor beta chains listed below, sequenced in a study of blood T cells in healthy people across ages (dated by TCRdb to between 2015 and 2016). Libraries were prepared through 5' RACE. The sequencing machine was an Illumina HiSeq 2500. The second PCR ran for roughly 6 to 11 cycles and used a J-beta primer mix along with a sample-barcoded 5' primer. The raw public reads went through TCRdb reprocessing: fastp at Q25, MiXCR clone calling, in-frame beta chains kept. Rows are unified per CDR3 protein, each entry keeping the most common DNA and genes. In this sample the table shows around 1.1 million distinct CDR3 sequences, about two fifths of which occur a single time. The ten largest make up roughly 14% of the sample. The sequenced sample was blood. The receptor set was obtained from a man aged 18 to 29 in good health.

The table lists this clonotype with a few counts. This chain uses TRBV7-2 with TRBJ1-4; D perhaps matches TRBD1 (5 bases). V was clipped by 4 bases and J by 4 bases, with 13 bases between them. The CDR3 spans 15 residues. The germline gives CDR1 SGHTA, CDR2 FQGNSA. Written as DNA, the CDR3 is TGTGCCAGCAGCTCCCCGGGGGGTCGTAATGAAAAACTGTTTTTT. The encoded protein is CASSSPGGRNEKLFF.

The V and J genes are TRBV9 and TRBJ2-5; D possibly corresponds to TRBD1 (5 bases). This CDR3 comprises 17 residues. The germline V gene encodes CDR1 SGDLS and CDR2 YYNGEE. V dropped 6 bases and J dropped 0 bases, with 21 bases sitting between them. CDR3 region: CASTAGTGAVYQETQYF. CDR3 in DNA: TGTGCCAGCACAGCTGGAACAGGTGCGGTGTACCAAGAGACCCAGTACTTC.

This clonotype appeared a few times. The chain carries TRBV4-3 and TRBJ1-4, with TRBD1 identical over 10 bases. The CDR3 extends over 14 amino acids. The J segment lost 6 bases and the V segment lost 4 bases, leaving 2 bases of the junction unmatched. Germline V lookup: CDR1 LGHNA, CDR2 YSLEER. CDR3 sequence (DNA): TGCGCCAGCAGCCGGACAGGGGGACATGAAAAACTGTTTTTT. This gives the protein CASSRTGGHEKLFF.

Only a few counts were recorded for this clonotype. V usage is TRBV9 and J usage is TRBJ1-1; the D gene is possibly TRBD1 (5 bases). This CDR3 has 14 amino acids. V was shortened by 0 bases and J by 4 bases, with 10 bases between the two germline ends. Germline lookup yields CDR1 SGDLS and CDR2 YYNGEE. The CDR3 here is CASSVVGRATEAFF. DNA of the CDR3: TGTGCCAGCAGCGTAGTGGGCAGGGCCACTGAAGCTTTCTTT.

This clonotype showed up just a few times. The chain links TRBV5-1 to TRBJ2-1; 9 bases line up with TRBD1. Germline CDR1 and CDR2: SGHRS and YFSETQ. The CDR3 has 16 residues. J gave up 1 base and V 4 bases, and 6 bases lay outside the gene matches. This CDR3 is CASSPRQGDSYNEQFF. The CDR3 DNA follows: TGCGCCAGCAGCCCACGACAGGGGGATTCCTACAATGAGCAGTTCTTC. The whole variable domain, filled in from reference TRBV5-1 and TRBJ2-1, reads KAGVTQTPRYLIKTRGQQVTLSCSPISGHRSVSWYQQTPGQGLQFLFEYFSETQRNKGNFPGRFSGRQFSNSRSEMNVSTLELGDSALYLCASSPRQGDSYNEQFFGPGTRLTVL.

In this sample, this clonotype turned up many times. This chain connects TRBV20-1 to TRBJ2-3; 7 nucleotides align to TRBD1. With V trimmed by 3 bases and J by 4 bases, 7 bases remained unmatched. Germline V gives CDR1 DFQATT, CDR2 SNEGSKA (reference sequence). The CDR3 extends over 14 amino acids. Here the CDR3 reads CSASARQGPDTQYF. CDR3 coding DNA: TGCAGTGCTAGCGCGAGACAGGGTCCAGATACGCAGTATTTT.

The chain combines TRBV12-3 or TRBV12-4 with TRBJ2-3; the D gene is possibly TRBD2 (6 bases). The V gene lost 6 bases and the J gene lost 9 bases, with 16 bases spanning the gap. The CDR3 runs to 13 residues. DNA of the CDR3: TGTGCCAGCAGGGCGGGGAGCCCTAGAACGCAGTATTTT. It specifies CASRAGSPRTQYF.

The V call is TRBV10-3, the J call TRBJ2-6, with D unclear. Trimming took off 4 bases at V and 4 bases at J, with 5 bases between the two ends. Per germline, CDR1 ENHRY and CDR2 SYGVKD. This CDR3 spans 13 amino acids. CDR3 protein: CAISATGANVLTF. The CDR3 nucleotides are TGTGCCATCAGTGCGACAGGGGCCAACGTCCTGACTTTC.

This rearrangement joins TRBV6-6 to TRBJ1-1; no definite D call. From germline, CDR1 is MNHNY and CDR2 SVGAGI (reference sequence). The CDR3 contains 14 residues. V was trimmed by 5 bases and J by 0 bases, leaving 10 bases between them. The CDR3 coding sequence is TGTGCCAGCAGTCCCCCCGGGATGAACACTGAAGCTTTCTTT. Amino acids: CASSPPGMNTEAFF.

A remark on this clonotype: This may stem from a read error, because a much larger clone lies one nucleotide away. The CDR3, as DNA: TGTGCCGGCAGCTCCCATGGGTCAGTCTACGAGCAGTACTTC. The encoded protein is CAGSSHGSVYEQYF. The rearrangement links TRBV7-2 to TRBJ2-7, with no clear D. The germline V gene has CDR1 SGHTA and CDR2 FQGNSA. The CDR3 has 14 residues.

This clonotype has a handful of counts. The chain carries TRBV12-3 or TRBV12-4 and TRBJ2-1; 13 bases align to TRBD2. This CDR3 contains 15 residues. J lost 7 bases, V lost 7 bases, and 7 bases had no gene match. In DNA, the CDR3 is TGTGCCAGCAAACTAGCGGGGGGGGGCGAAAATGAGCAGTTCTTC. This codes for CASKLAGGGENEQFF.

This clonotype was seen a few times. The chain combines TRBV2 with TRBJ2-1, with D perhaps given as TRBD1 or TRBD2 (6 bases each). Matching the DNA end better, TRBJ2-7 makes the J call doubtful. Germline CDR1 and CDR2: SNHLY and FYNNEI. This CDR3 has 15 amino acids. In DNA form, the CDR3 reads TGTGCCAGCAGTCGGGGGCCCGGGACCTACAATGAGCAGTACTTC. Translated: CASSRGPGTYNEQYF.

The V and J genes are TRBV29-1 and TRBJ2-2; the D gene is possibly TRBD1 (5 bases). With 5 bases removed from V and 0 bases from J, the gap between germline ends came to 10 bases. CDR1 and CDR2 (germline): SQVTM, ANQGSEA. This CDR3 is built from 14 residues. DNA for the CDR3: TGCAGCGTTCGGCACAGGACGAACACCGGGGAGCTGTTTTTT. Translated, it gives CSVRHRTNTGELFF.

This clonotype was recorded a few times. J is TRBJ1-5 and V is TRBV6-6; tentative D call: TRBD1 (6 bases). V gave up 4 bases and J gave up 7 bases, with 11 bases separating them. This CDR3 has 13 residues. In germline, CDR1 is MNHNY, CDR2 SVGAGI (reference sequence). This CDR3 is CASSSTGYQPQHF. CDR3 in DNA: TGTGCCAGCAGTTCCACAGGGTACCAGCCCCAGCATTTT.

The rearrangement links TRBV12-3 or TRBV12-4 to TRBJ2-3; tentative D call: TRBD2 (6 bases). The V end lost 8 bases, the J end lost 0 bases, and 12 bases lay between the germline ends. CDR3 size: 14 residues. Here the CDR3 reads CASDSGYSTDTQYF. In DNA form, the CDR3 reads TGTGCCAGCGATAGCGGCTATAGCACAGATACGCAGTATTTT.